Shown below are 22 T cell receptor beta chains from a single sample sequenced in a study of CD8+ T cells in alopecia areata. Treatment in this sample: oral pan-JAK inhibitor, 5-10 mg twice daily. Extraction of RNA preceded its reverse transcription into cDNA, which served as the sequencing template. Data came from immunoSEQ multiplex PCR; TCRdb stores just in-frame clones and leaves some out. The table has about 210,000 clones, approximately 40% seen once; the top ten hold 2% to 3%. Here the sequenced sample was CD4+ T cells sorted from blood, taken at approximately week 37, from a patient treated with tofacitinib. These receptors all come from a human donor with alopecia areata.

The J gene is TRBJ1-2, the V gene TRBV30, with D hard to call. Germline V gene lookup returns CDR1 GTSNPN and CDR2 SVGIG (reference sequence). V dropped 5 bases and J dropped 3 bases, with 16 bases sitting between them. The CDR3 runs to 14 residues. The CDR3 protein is CAWLNRGNDYGYTF. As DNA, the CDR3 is TGTGCCTGGTTAAACCGAGGGAATGACTATGGCTACACCTTC.

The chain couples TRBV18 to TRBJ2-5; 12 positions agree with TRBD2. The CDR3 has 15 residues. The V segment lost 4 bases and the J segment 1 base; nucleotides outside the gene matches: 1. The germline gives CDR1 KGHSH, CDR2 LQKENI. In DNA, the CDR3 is TGTGCCAGCTCACGGACTAGCGGGACCCAAGAGACCCAGTACTTC. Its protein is CASSRTSGTQETQYF.

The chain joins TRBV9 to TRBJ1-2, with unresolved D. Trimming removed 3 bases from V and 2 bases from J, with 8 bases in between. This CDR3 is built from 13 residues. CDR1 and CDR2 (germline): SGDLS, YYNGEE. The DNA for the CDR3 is TGTGCCAGCAGCGCTAGACGGAACTATGGCTACACCTTC. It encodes CASSARRNYGYTF. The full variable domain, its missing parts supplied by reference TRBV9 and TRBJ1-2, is DSGVTQTPKHLITATGQRVTLRCSPRSGDLSVYWYQQSLDQGLQFLIQYYNGEERAKGNILERFSAQQFPDLHSELNLSSLELGDSALYFCASSARRNYGYTFGSGTRLTVV.

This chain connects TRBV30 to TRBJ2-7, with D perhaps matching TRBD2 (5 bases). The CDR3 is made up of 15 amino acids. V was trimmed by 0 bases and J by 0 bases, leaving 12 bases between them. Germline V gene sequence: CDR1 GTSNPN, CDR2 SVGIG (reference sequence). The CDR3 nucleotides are TGTGCCTGGAGTGTGGCTTCCCGGGACTCCTACGAGCAGTACTTC. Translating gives CAWSVASRDSYEQYF. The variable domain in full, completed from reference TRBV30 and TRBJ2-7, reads SQTIHQWPATLVQPVGSPLSLECTVEGTSNPNLYWYRQAAGRGLQLLFYSVGIGQISSEVPQNLSASRPQDRQFILSSKKLLLSDSGFYLCAWSVASRDSYEQYFGPGTRLTVT.

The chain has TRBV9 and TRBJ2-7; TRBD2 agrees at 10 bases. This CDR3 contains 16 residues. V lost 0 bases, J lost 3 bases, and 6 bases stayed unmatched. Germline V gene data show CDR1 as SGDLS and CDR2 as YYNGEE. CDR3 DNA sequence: TGTGCCAGCAGCGTAGCTGAGCTAGCGGGAGTCTACGAGCAGTACTTC. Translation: CASSVAELAGVYEQYF.

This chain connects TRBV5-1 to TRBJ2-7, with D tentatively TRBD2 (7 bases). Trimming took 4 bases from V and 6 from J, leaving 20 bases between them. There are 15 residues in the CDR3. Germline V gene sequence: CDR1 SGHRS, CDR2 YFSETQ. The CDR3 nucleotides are TGCGCCAGCAGCCCGGGGGGCCGCTTCCCGACCGAGCAGTACTTC. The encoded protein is CASSPGGRFPTEQYF.

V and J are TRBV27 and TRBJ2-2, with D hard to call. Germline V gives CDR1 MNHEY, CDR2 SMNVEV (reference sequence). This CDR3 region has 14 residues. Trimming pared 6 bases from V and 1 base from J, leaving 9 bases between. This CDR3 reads CASSEELNTGELFF. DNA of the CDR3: TGTGCCAGCAGCGAAGAACTGAACACCGGGGAGCTGTTTTTT.

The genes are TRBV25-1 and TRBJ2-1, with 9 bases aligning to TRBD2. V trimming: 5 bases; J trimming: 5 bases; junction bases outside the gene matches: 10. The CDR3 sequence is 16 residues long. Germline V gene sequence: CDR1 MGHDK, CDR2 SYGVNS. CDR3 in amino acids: CASSPRTSARDNEQFF. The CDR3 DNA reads TGTGCCAGCAGTCCCCGGACTAGCGCAAGGGACAATGAGCAGTTCTTC.

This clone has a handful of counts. CDR3 coding DNA: TGTGCCAGCAGCCGGTGGGCTAACTATGGCTACACCTTC. Translation: CASSRWANYGYTF. The chain combines TRBV7-2 with TRBJ1-2, with unresolved D. The ends were cut back, 5 bases at V and 0 bases at J, with 7 bases in the middle. From germline, CDR1 is SGHTA and CDR2 FQGNSA. The CDR3 covers 13 residues.

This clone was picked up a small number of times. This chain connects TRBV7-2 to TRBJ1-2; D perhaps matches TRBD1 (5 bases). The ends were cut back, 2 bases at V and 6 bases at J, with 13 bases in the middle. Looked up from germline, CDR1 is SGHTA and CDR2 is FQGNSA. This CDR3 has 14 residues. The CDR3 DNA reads TGTGCCAGCAGCTTAAGTTGGCAGGGCGATGGCTACACCTTC. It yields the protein CASSLSWQGDGYTF.

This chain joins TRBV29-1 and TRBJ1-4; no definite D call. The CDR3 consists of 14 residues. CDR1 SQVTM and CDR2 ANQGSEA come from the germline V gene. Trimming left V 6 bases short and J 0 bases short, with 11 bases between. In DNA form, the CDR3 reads TGCAGCGTCGTGGTGGGCGCAACTAATGAAAAACTGTTTTTT. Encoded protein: CSVVVGATNEKLFF.

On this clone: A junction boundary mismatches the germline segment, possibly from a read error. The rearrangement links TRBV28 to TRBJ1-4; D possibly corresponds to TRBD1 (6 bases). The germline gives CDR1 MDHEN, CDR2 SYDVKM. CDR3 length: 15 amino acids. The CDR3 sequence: CASSQTGRRGEKLLF. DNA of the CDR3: TGTGCCAGCAGCCAAACAGGGAGGCGAGGAGAAAAACTGCTTTTT.

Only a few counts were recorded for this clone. The CDR3 DNA sequence: TGTGCCAGCAGTTTATCCACTATCGGGATAGATACGCAGTATTTT. The encoded protein is CASSLSTIGIDTQYF. The chain employs TRBV27 and TRBJ2-3, with D possibly TRBD2 on 5 matching bases. CDR1 MNHEY and CDR2 SMNVEV come from the germline V gene (reference sequence). Trimming left V 0 bases short and J 5 bases short, with 12 bases between. CDR3 length: 15 residues.

CDR3: CASSVGFLGAEQYF. Written as DNA, the CDR3 is TGTGCCAGCAGCGTAGGTTTTCTCGGGGCCGAGCAGTACTTC. V gene TRBV9 combines with J gene TRBJ2-7, with D perhaps assigned TRBD1 or TRBD2 (5 bases each). CDR3 length equals 14 residues. With 0 bases removed from V and 6 bases from J, the gap between germline ends came to 13 bases. Germline V gene sequence: CDR1 SGDLS, CDR2 YYNGEE.

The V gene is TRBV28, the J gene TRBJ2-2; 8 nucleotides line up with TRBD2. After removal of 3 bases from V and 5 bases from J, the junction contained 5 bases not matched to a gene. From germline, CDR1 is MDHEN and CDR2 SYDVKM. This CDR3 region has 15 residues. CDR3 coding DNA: TGTGCCAGCAGTTTGAGTAGCGGGAAAACCGGGGAGCTGTTTTTT. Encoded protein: CASSLSSGKTGELFF.

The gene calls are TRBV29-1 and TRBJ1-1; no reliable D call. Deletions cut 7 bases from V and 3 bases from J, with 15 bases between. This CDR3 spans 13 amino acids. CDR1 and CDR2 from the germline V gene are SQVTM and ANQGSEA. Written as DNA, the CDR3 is TGCAGCGCCATGCCGTTGTTGGACACTGAAGCTTTCTTT. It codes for CSAMPLLDTEAFF.

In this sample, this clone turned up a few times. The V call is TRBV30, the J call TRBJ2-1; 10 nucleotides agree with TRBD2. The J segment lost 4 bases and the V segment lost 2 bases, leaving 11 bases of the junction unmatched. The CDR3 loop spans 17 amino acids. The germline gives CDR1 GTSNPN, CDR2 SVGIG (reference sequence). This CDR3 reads CAWSPSGRAFGYNEQFF. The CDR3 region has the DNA TGTGCCTGGAGTCCCAGCGGGAGGGCCTTTGGGTACAATGAGCAGTTCTTC.

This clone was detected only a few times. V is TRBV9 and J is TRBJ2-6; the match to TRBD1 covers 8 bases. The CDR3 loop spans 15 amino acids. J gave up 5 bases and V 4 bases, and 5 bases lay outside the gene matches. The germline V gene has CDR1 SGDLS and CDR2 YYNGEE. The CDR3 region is CASSNDRGRANVLTF. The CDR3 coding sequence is TGTGCCAGCAGCAACGACAGGGGCCGGGCCAACGTCCTGACTTTC.

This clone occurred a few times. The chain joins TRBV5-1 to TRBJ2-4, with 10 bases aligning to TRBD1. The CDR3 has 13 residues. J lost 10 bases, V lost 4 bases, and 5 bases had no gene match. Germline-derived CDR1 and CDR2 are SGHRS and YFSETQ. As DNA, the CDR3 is TGCGCCAGCAGCCTGGGACAGGGGAGTATTCAGTACTTC. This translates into CASSLGQGSIQYF.

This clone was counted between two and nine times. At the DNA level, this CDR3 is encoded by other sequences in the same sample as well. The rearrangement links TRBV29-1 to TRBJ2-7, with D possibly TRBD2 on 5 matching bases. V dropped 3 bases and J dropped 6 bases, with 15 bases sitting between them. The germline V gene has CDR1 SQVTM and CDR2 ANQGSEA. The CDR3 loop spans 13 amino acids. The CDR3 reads CSVEGPRGGEQYF. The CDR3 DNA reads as TGCAGCGTTGAGGGCCCGAGAGGAGGCGAGCAGTACTTC.

The CDR3 reads CATSRDWGGGQETQYF. The CDR3 nucleotides are TGTGCCACCAGCAGAGATTGGGGCGGGGGGCAAGAGACCCAGTACTTC. The genes are TRBV15 and TRBJ2-5; TRBD2 matches 8 bases. CDR3 length equals 16 residues. The germline gives CDR1 LNHNV, CDR2 YYDKDF (reference sequence). V trimming: 0 bases; J trimming: 2 bases; junction bases outside the gene matches: 5.

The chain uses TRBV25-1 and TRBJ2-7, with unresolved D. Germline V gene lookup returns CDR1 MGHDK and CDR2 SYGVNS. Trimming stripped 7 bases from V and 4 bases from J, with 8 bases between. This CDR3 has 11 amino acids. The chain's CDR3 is CASIGRYEQYF. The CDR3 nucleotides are TGTGCCAGCATCGGGCGGTACGAGCAGTACTTC.